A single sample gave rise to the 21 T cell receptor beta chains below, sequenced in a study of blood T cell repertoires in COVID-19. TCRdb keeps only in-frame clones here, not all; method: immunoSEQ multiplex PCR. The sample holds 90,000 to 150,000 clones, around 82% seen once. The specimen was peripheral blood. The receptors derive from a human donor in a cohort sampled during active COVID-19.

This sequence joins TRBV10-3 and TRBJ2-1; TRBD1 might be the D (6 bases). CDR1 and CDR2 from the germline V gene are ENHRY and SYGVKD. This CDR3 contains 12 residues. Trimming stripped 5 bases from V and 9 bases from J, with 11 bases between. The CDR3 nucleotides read TGTGCCATCAGTCGAGGGGGAATTGAGCAGTTCTTC. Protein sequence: CAISRGGIEQFF.

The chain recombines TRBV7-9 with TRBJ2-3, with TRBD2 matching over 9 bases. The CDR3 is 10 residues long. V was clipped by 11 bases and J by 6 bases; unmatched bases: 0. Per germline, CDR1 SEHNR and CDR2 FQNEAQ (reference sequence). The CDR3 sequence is CAAGGDTQYF. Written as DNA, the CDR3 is TGTGCCGCGGGGGGGGATACGCAGTATTTT.

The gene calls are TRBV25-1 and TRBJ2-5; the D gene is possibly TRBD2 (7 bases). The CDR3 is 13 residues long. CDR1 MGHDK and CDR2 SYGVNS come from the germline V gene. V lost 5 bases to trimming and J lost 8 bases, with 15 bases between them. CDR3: CASSSGRGATQYF. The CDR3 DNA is TGTGCCAGCAGTTCTGGCCGGGGGGCAACCCAGTACTTC.

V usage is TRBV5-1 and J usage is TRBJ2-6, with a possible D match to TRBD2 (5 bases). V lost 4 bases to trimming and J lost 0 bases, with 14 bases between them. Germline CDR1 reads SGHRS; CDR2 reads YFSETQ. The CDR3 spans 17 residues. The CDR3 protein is CASSLMEANSGANVLTF. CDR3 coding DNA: TGCGCCAGCAGCCTGATGGAGGCAAACTCTGGGGCCAACGTCCTGACTTTC. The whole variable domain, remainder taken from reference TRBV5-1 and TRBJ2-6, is KAGVTQTPRYLIKTRGQQVTLSCSPISGHRSVSWYQQTPGQGLQFLFEYFSETQRNKGNFPGRFSGRQFSNSRSEMNVSTLELGDSALYLCASSLMEANSGANVLTFGAGSRLTVL.

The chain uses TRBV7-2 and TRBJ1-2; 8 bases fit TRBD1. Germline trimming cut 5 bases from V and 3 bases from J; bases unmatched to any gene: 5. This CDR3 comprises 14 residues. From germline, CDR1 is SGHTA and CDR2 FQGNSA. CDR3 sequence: CASSPRGRDYGYTF. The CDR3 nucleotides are TGTGCCAGCAGCCCCAGGGGGCGTGACTATGGCTACACCTTC.

This chain's CDR3 is CASSPETGGYGYTF. CDR3 sequence (DNA): TGTGCCAGCAGCCCCGAGACAGGGGGATATGGCTACACCTTC. The chain combines TRBV7-9 with TRBJ1-2; 9 bases are a match to TRBD1. The CDR3 length is 14 residues. V was clipped by 5 bases and J by 5 bases; unmatched bases: 6. The germline V gene has CDR1 SEHNR and CDR2 FQNEAQ (reference sequence).

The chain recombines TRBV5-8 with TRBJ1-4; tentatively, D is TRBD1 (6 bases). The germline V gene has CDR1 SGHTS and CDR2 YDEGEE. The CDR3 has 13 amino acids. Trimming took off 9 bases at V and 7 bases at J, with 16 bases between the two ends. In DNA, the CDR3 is TGTGCCACCGGGAACAGGGCGGCTGAAAAACTGTTTTTT. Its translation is CATGNRAAEKLFF.

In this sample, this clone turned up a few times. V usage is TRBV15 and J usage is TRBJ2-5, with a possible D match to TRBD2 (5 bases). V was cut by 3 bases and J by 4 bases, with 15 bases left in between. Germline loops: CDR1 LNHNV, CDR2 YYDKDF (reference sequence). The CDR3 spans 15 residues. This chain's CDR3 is CATSRAWSGLETQYF. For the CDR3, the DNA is TGTGCCACCAGCAGGGCATGGTCGGGGTTAGAGACCCAGTACTTC.

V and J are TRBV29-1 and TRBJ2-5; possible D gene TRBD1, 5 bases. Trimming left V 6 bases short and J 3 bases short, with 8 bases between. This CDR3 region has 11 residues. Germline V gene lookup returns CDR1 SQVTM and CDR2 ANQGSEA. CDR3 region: CSVQGEETQYF. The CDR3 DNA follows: TGCAGCGTGCAGGGTGAAGAGACCCAGTACTTC.

DNA for the CDR3: TGCGCCAGCAGTCAATCAGGGCCGGGATCCTACGAGCAGTACTTC. Protein sequence: CASSQSGPGSYEQYF. The rearrangement joins TRBV23-1 to TRBJ2-7; a possible D gene is TRBD2 (5 bases). TRBV23-1 is an open reading frame whose function is uncertain. Trimming shortened V by 0 bases and J by 1 base, and 10 bases separated the two germline ends. CDR3 size: 15 residues.

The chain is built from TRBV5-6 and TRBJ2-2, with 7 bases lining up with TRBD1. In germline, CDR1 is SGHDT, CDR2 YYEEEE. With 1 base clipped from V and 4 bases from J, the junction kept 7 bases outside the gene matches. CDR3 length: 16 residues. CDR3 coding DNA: TGTGCCAGCAGCTTGTGGCAGGGGGTTGTCACCGGGGAGCTGTTTTTT. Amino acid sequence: CASSLWQGVVTGELFF. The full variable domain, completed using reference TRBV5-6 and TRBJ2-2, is DAGVTQSPTHLIKTRGQQVTLRCSPKSGHDTVSWYQQALGQGPQFIFQYYEEEERQRGNFPDRFSGHQFPNYSSELNVNALLLGDSALYLCASSLWQGVVTGELFFGEGSRLTVL.

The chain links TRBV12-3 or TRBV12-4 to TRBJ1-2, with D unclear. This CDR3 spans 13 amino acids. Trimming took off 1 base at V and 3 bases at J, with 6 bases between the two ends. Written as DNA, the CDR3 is TGTGCCAGCAGTTTAGTCCAGGACTATGGCTACACCTTC. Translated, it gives CASSLVQDYGYTF.

The CDR3: CASSQVAGGYTF. Here the CDR3 DNA reads TGTGCCAGCAGCCAAGTGGCGGGTGGCTACACCTTC. The chain has TRBV14 and TRBJ1-2, with D unresolved. The CDR3 contains 12 residues. The ends were cut back, 1 base at V and 7 bases at J, with 7 bases in the middle. Per the germline V gene, CDR1 is SGHDN and CDR2 is FVKESK.

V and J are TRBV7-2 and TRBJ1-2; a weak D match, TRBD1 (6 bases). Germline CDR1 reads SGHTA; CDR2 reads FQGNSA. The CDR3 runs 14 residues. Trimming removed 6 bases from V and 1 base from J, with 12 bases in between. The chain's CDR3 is CASSSPQGNYGYTF. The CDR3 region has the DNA TGTGCCAGCAGTTCCCCACAGGGTAACTATGGCTACACCTTC.

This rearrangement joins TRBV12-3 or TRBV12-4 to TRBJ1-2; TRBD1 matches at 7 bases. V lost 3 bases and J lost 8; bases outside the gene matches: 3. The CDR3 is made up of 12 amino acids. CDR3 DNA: TGTGCCAGCAGTTTGACAGGGAGGGGCTACACCTTC. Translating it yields CASSLTGRGYTF.

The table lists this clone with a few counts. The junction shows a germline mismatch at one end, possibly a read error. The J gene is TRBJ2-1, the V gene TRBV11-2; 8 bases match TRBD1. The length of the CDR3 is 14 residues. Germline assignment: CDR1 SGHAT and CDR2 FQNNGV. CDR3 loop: CASSLDLGTGSLIF. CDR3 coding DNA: TGTGCCAGCAGCTTAGACCTCGGGACAGGCTCTTTAATCTTC.

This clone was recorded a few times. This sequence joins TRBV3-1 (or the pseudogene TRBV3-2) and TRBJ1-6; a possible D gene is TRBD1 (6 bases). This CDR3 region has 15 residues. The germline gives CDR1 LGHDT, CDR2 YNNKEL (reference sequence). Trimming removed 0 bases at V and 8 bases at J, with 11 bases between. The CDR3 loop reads CASSQDRGSDSPLHF. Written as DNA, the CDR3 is TGTGCCAGCAGCCAAGACAGGGGAAGCGATTCACCCCTCCACTTT.

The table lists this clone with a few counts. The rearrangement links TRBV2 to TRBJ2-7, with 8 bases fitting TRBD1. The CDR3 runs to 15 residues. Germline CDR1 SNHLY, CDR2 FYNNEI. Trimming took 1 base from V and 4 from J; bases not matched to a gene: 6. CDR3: CASSEVQGEKYEQYF. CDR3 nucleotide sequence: TGTGCCAGCAGTGAAGTACAGGGGGAGAAATACGAGCAGTACTTC.

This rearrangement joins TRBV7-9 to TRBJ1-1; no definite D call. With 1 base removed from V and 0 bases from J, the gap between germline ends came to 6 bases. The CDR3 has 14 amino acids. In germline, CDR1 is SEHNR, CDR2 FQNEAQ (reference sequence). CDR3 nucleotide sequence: TGTGCCAGCAGCTTAGTCAGTCTGAACACTGAAGCTTTCTTT. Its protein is CASSLVSLNTEAFF.

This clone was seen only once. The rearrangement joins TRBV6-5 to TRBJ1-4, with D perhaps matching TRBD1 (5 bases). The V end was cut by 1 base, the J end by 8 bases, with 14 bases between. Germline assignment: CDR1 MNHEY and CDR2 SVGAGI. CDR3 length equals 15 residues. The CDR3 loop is CASSYFGGGREKLFF. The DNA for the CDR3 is TGTGCCAGCAGTTACTTTGGCGGGGGACGAGAAAAACTGTTTTTT.

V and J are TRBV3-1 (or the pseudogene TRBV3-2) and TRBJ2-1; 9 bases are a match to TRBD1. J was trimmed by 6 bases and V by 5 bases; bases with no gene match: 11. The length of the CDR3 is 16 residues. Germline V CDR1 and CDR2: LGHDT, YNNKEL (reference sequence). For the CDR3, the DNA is TGTGCCAGCAGCTACTCCGGGACAGGGAGTATCAATGAGCAGTTCTTC. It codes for CASSYSGTGSINEQFF.